This TCR beta chain was captured in a study of T-cell memory formation after mild COVID-19. At the level of the study: For the most part, TCR clusters were specific to one donor. The study, taken as a whole, reports: That cross-reactive memory joined was suggested by some responding clones appearing in pre-infection memory. CD4+ clones that contracted lay mainly in CM and EM; CD8+ ones lay in EMRA.

Germline V CDR1 and CDR2: MNHEY, SVGAGI. Unmatched junction bases numbered 8, after V lost 7 bases and J lost 7 bases. The CDR3 is 14 amino acids. TCRdb re-derived calls from the 5' RACE reads in MiXCR, one entry per CDR3 protein. The sample has 250,000 to 350,000 distinct CDR3 sequences; 15% to 20% are singletons. This clonotype was picked up a small number of times. Antigen unknown. The chain recombines TRBV6-5 with TRBJ2-3, with 10 bases that match TRBD2. This sequence originates from a man younger than 35 who had mild COVID-19 (a few samples of this study predate the infection). Cell type and time point are not known. The sequencing sample was made of PBMCs or a T cell subset sorted from them (not recorded which). CDR3 nucleotide sequence: TGTGCCAGCAACCCTGTAGCGGGGGGACATACGCAGTATTTT. This codes for CASNPVAGGHTQYF.